Shown below are 8 T cell receptor beta chains from a single sample sequenced in a study of CD8 T cells in ankylosing spondylitis. TCRdb reanalysed the 5' RACE reads using MiXCR and keeps one entry per CDR3 protein. This sample has more than 250,000 distinct CDR3 sequences, with around a tenth found just once. The specimen was blood, either unsorted or a sorted T cell fraction (not recorded which). These receptors all come from a female donor with ankylosing spondylitis or in good health (not recorded which).

This clonotype came up many times. This rearrangement joins TRBV6-1 to TRBJ2-7; 8 bases fit TRBD1. The J segment lost 3 bases and the V segment lost 5 bases, leaving 9 bases of the junction unmatched. There are 15 residues in the CDR3. Germline V lookup: CDR1 MNHNS, CDR2 SASEGT. This CDR3 reads CASSPVAGGHYEQYF. The CDR3 DNA reads TGTGCCAGCAGTCCCGTGGCAGGGGGCCACTACGAGCAGTACTTC.

The rearrangement links TRBV20-1 to TRBJ2-1; D remains unclear. This CDR3 comprises 15 residues. V was pared by 3 bases and J by 0 bases, with 12 bases between. Looked up from germline, CDR1 is DFQATT and CDR2 is SNEGSKA (reference sequence). The CDR3 here is CSASQAVSSYNEQFF. CDR3 bases: TGCAGTGCTAGTCAGGCGGTCAGCTCCTACAATGAGCAGTTCTTC.

This clonotype showed up just a few times. The J gene is TRBJ2-2, the V gene TRBV5-6; no clear D gene. The germline V gene has CDR1 SGHDT and CDR2 YYEEEE. V was trimmed by 0 bases and J by 9 bases, leaving 12 bases between them. CDR3 length equals 14 residues. The CDR3 spells CASSLGSPGRELFF. CDR3 coding DNA: TGTGCCAGCAGCTTGGGCTCCCCGGGTAGGGAGCTGTTTTTT.

The chain is built from TRBV7-2 and TRBJ2-1; the match to TRBD2 covers 12 bases. J was trimmed by 10 bases and V by 4 bases; bases with no gene match: 8. CDR1 and CDR2 from the germline V gene are SGHTA and FQGNSA. The CDR3 has 15 residues. As DNA, the CDR3 is TGTGCCAGCAGCTCGCAGACTAGCGGGAGTCGCGAGCAGTTCTTC. Protein sequence: CASSSQTSGSREQFF.

This clonotype occurred a few times. As DNA, the CDR3 is TGCAGTGCTAGAGGGACAGGGGGCGTGAGGGAAAAACTGTTTTTT. This encodes CSARGTGGVREKLFF. The chain recombines TRBV20-1 with TRBJ1-4; 11 bases are a match to TRBD1. The germline V gene has CDR1 DFQATT and CDR2 SNEGSKA (reference sequence). The CDR3 spans 15 residues. The ends lost 1 base at V and 8 bases at J; junction bases unmatched: 6.

This clonotype was detected ten times or more. The CDR3 nucleotides are TGCAGTGCTAGTGGGACGCAGTTCCGCGGCAATTCACCCCTCCACTTT. It yields the protein CSASGTQFRGNSPLHF. The rearrangement links TRBV20-1 to TRBJ1-6; maybe TRBD1 (5 bases). Germline V gives CDR1 DFQATT, CDR2 SNEGSKA (reference sequence). V lost 3 bases and J lost 7, with 19 bases in between. The CDR3 is 16 amino acids.

In this sample, this clonotype turned up many times. The chain employs TRBV20-1 and TRBJ2-1, with unresolved D. Looked up from germline, CDR1 is DFQATT and CDR2 is SNEGSKA (reference sequence). Trimming took 3 bases from V and 9 from J, leaving 12 bases between them. The CDR3 covers 12 residues. CDR3 amino acids: CSARTLRTEQFF. CDR3 DNA: TGCAGTGCTAGGACACTCAGGACTGAGCAGTTCTTC.

This clonotype was observed at least ten times. This chain links TRBV6-6 with TRBJ2-2; no reliable D call. Germline assignment: CDR1 MNHNY and CDR2 SVGAGI (reference sequence). Trimming left V 2 bases short and J 5 bases short, with 3 bases between. The CDR3 is 12 amino acids. CDR3 nucleotides: TGTGCCAGCAGTTACAGAACCGGGGAGCTGTTTTTT. Translation gives CASSYRTGELFF.